This T cell receptor beta chain was identified in a study of shared clonotypes between healthy human individuals. Study conclusions and caveats: In general, naive subsets displayed greater estimated richness than memory subsets did. Clonotype sharing across several donors was observed for about 4.8% of naive CD4 clonotypes.

About this clone itself: Its antigen is as yet unknown.

Donors had no recently reported acute infections or vaccinations and were HIV-negative. Using immunoSEQ multiplex PCR, the repertoire was profiled, and TCRdb retains in-frame clones only, with some absent. The sample includes about 2.5 million clones, 80% to 95% seen only once; the top ten take 0.3% to 0.45%. This TCR derives from a man aged 18 to 30 in good health. Some clones in this sample may be carry-over from other donors' samples. Specimen: naive CD4+ T cells from PBMCs. The subset here: CD45RA+ positively selected.

DNA for the CDR3: TGCAGCGTTTCCGGGACAGGGGGCGGGAGTACGGCCGGGGAGCTGTTTTTT. As protein: CSVSGTGGGSTAGELFF. The V gene is TRBV29-1, the J gene TRBJ2-2; TRBD1 agrees at 12 bases. The CDR3 runs 17 residues. V dropped 5 bases and J dropped 6; count of bases not matched to a gene: 13. Per the germline V gene, CDR1 is SQVTM and CDR2 is ANQGSEA.